Following are 8 T cell receptor beta chains from one sample sequenced in a study of regulatory T cells in long-lasting Graves disease. Assembly of TCR beta libraries relied on iRepertoire HTBI primers together with Arm-PCR of CDR3 regions. TCRdb fed the multiplex PCR reads into MiXCR, producing one record per CDR3 protein. The sample has 350,000 to 500,000 distinct CDR3 sequences; approximately 14% are singletons. The time point denotes: newly diagnosed GD, antithyroid drugs for less than 3 months. PBMC RNA was the source of the TCR library. The data were also submitted as part of a second study, on T cells in Graves' hyperthyroidism and ophthalmopathy.

The sample consisted of peripheral blood mononuclear cells (PBMCs), taken at new diagnosis, from a patient treated with antithyroid drugs. Receptor source: a woman between 45 and 60 years old with Graves disease.

The genes are TRBV5-1 and TRBJ2-2; D is unresolved. The CDR3 has 15 amino acids. The ends were cut back, 3 bases at V and 0 bases at J, with 9 bases in the middle. CDR1 and CDR2 (germline): SGHRS, YFSETQ. In nucleotides, the CDR3 is TGCGCCAGCAGCTACCTACAAACGAACACCGGGGAGCTGTTTTTT. It encodes CASSYLQTNTGELFF.

DNA for the CDR3: TGTGCCAGCAGTTCCTTCGGGGGACAGGTTTGGAACTATGGCTACACCTTC. It encodes CASSSFGGQVWNYGYTF. The rearrangement uses TRBV27 and TRBJ1-2, with 8 bases lining up with TRBD1. This CDR3 has 17 residues. V shed 4 bases and J 2 bases; nucleotides not matched to a gene: 12. Germline CDR1 reads MNHEY; CDR2 reads SMNVEV (reference sequence).

The table lists this clonotype with many counts. The CDR3, as DNA: TGTGCCAGCAGCGGGGGACAGGGCAAACCCTACAATGAGCAGTTCTTC. Its protein product is CASSGGQGKPYNEQFF. This chain joins TRBV7-9 and TRBJ2-1; 9 bases line up with TRBD1. CDR3 length: 16 residues. Germline V CDR1 and CDR2: SEHNR, FQNEAQ (reference sequence). V shed 5 bases and J 2 bases; nucleotides not matched to a gene: 7.

This clonotype was picked up many times. The J gene is TRBJ2-5, the V gene TRBV20-1; D call uncertain. CDR3 size: 12 residues. V was clipped by 6 bases and J by 5 bases, with 13 bases between them. Per the germline V gene, CDR1 is DFQATT and CDR2 is SNEGSKA (reference sequence). The CDR3 sequence: CSAPSSAETQYF. As DNA, the CDR3 is TGCAGTGCCCCCTCCAGCGCCGAGACCCAGTACTTC.

This rearrangement joins TRBV5-1 to TRBJ2-5; D could derive from TRBD1 or TRBD2 (5 bases each). CDR1 and CDR2 (germline): SGHRS, YFSETQ. Trimming took off 2 bases at V and 5 bases at J, with 16 bases between the two ends. This CDR3 is built from 15 residues. The CDR3 region has the DNA TGCGCCAGCAGCTTCTGGGACCGAATCGGCGAGACCCAGTACTTC. This encodes CASSFWDRIGETQYF.

The chain employs TRBV30 and TRBJ1-5; 7 positions agree with TRBD1. Germline trimming cut 4 bases from V and 3 bases from J; bases unmatched to any gene: 3. CDR1 is GTSNPN and CDR2 is SVGIG in the germline V gene (reference sequence). This CDR3 region has 13 residues. The CDR3 sequence is CAWNGQDNQPQHF. The CDR3 bases are TGTGCCTGGAACGGACAGGACAATCAGCCCCAGCATTTT.

There are a few counts of this clonotype. The chain is built from TRBV4-1 and TRBJ2-1, with D unclear. Trimming stripped 0 bases from V and 3 bases from J, with 9 bases between. The CDR3 runs 15 residues. Germline V gene lookup returns CDR1 MGHRA and CDR2 YSYEKL. This CDR3 reads CASSQDEGFYNEQFF. The CDR3 region has the DNA TGCGCCAGCAGCCAAGATGAAGGGTTCTACAATGAGCAGTTCTTC.

The V call is TRBV5-5, the J call TRBJ1-3; D ambiguous. This CDR3 region has 14 residues. Trimming left V 0 bases short and J 1 base short, with 5 bases between. Germline CDR1 reads SGHKS; CDR2 reads YYEKEE (reference sequence). The CDR3 spells CASSLEVSGNTIYF. The CDR3 DNA sequence: TGTGCCAGCAGCTTGGAAGTTTCTGGAAACACCATATATTTT.